One T cell receptor beta chain is described in this entry. This record comes from a study of blood T cell repertoires in COVID-19. Turning to the study itself: Spain, Italy and the United States supplied samples that represented acute and convalescent COVID-19. PBMCs, B-cell-depleted T cells, or T cells provided the cDNA or gDNA that made up the material.

Deletions cut 4 bases from V and 8 bases from J, with 26 bases between. CDR3 length: 17 amino acids. Germline V lookup: CDR1 MDHEN, CDR2 SYDVKM. Authors' methods: Estimation of nucleated cell counts was performed using reference gene primer amplification. The method was immunoSEQ multiplex PCR; TCRdb's version includes in-frame clones alone and lacks a portion of them. The V and J calls and clone size were taken over from that table, and D and trimming were inferred from the DNA. The sample lists 90,000 to 150,000 clones; about 80% were seen once. The source of this sequence is a woman aged 80 or over with acute or convalescent COVID-19. V usage is TRBV28 and J usage is TRBJ1-2, with D perhaps matching TRBD1 (6 bases). The specimen sequenced was peripheral blood. The CDR3 region has the DNA TGTGCCAGCAGTTCCCACTCTTCCCCAGGACAGACGGTGGGCTACACCTTC. Its protein product is CASSSHSSPGQTVGYTF.